This TCR beta chain was retrieved from a study of cytomegalovirus exposure and HLA in healthy donors. The CDR3 length is 15 residues. The V gene end was trimmed by 2 bases and the J gene end by 3 bases; junction bases not matched to a gene: 4. Germline CDR1 and CDR2: MGHDK and SYGVNS. TCRdb keeps only in-frame clones here, not all; method: immunoSEQ multiplex PCR. The table shows approximately 120,000 clones, with 85% to 90% occurring only once. V is TRBV25-1 and J is TRBJ1-3, with TRBD1 identical over 7 bases. This TCR was recovered from a woman between 18 and 29 years old in good health and CMV-seronegative. Material for sequencing was PBMCs. CDR3 DNA sequence: TGTGCCAGCAGTGAAGTAGGGGGCCTTGGAAACACCATATATTTT. Translating it yields CASSEVGGLGNTIYF.